One and the same sample provided the 10 T cell receptor beta chains below, sequenced in a study of T-cell memory formation after mild COVID-19 (dated by TCRdb to 2020 to 2022). Libraries were constructed by 5' RACE. The listed sequencing device is Illumina NovaSeq 6000. Using fastp trimming at Q25 and MiXCR clonotype assembly, TCRdb reanalyzed the public sequencing data and kept in-frame beta chains. Every distinct CDR3 protein forms one entry, paired with its most common genes and DNA. The sample contains 400,000 or so distinct CDR3 sequences, 20% to 25% of them found a single time. The ten top clones hold around an eighth of the sample. Input material: PBMCs or a T cell subset sorted from them (not recorded which). The origin of the receptors is an adult woman who had mild COVID-19 (a few samples of this study predate the infection). The sample titles of this study are shuffled in the database, so cell type and time point are left out; the donor was told from shared clones.

V and J are TRBV5-1 and TRBJ2-7; possibly TRBD1 for D (6 bases). The germline V and J ends were trimmed by 0 bases and 6 bases, with 25 bases remaining between them. The CDR3 covers 18 residues. Per germline, CDR1 SGHRS and CDR2 YFSETQ. CDR3 in amino acids: CASSLGSGTTRSASEQYF. Written as DNA, the CDR3 is TGCGCCAGCAGCTTGGGGTCTGGGACAACGCGGTCCGCTTCCGAGCAGTACTTC. Full variable domain (rest looked up from reference TRBV5-1 and TRBJ2-7): KAGVTQTPRYLIKTRGQQVTLSCSPISGHRSVSWYQQTPGQGLQFLFEYFSETQRNKGNFPGRFSGRQFSNSRSEMNVSTLELGDSALYLCASSLGSGTTRSASEQYFGPGTRLTVT.

This clonotype occurred many times. Here the CDR3 reads CASRGSSYNEQFF. The DNA of the CDR3 is TGTGCCAGCCGAGGGAGCTCCTACAATGAGCAGTTCTTC. This chain uses TRBV6-6 with TRBJ2-1; possible D gene TRBD2, 5 bases. The germline V gene encodes CDR1 MNHNY and CDR2 SVGAGI (reference sequence). Trimming removed 8 bases at V and 0 bases at J, with 8 bases between. The CDR3 extends over 13 amino acids.

The sample holds a few counts of this clonotype. The CDR3 region has the DNA TGTGCCAGCAGCTCGAGCGGGAATACCTACGAGCAGTACTTC. Translating it yields CASSSSGNTYEQYF. This chain links TRBV7-2 with TRBJ2-7; 7 nucleotides line up with TRBD2. V trimming: 4 bases; J trimming: 2 bases; junction bases outside the gene matches: 5. The germline V gene has CDR1 SGHTA and CDR2 FQGNSA. This CDR3 has 14 residues.

The chain has TRBV7-3 and TRBJ2-1, with 11 bases identical to TRBD2. Germline V gives CDR1 SGHTA, CDR2 FQGTGA. CDR3 length: 15 amino acids. J was trimmed by 4 bases and V by 6 bases; bases with no gene match: 5. The CDR3 nucleotides read TGTGCCAGCAGTCCAACTAGCGGGAGATACAATGAGCAGTTCTTC. The encoded protein is CASSPTSGRYNEQFF.

The gene calls are TRBV2 and TRBJ2-1; D is possibly TRBD1 (6 bases). CDR1 is SNHLY, CDR2 FYNNEI, per germline. The V gene lost 2 bases and the J gene lost 0 bases, with 11 bases spanning the gap. The CDR3 spans 16 residues. CDR3 bases: TGTGCCAGCAGTGAACCAGGGGCGAGCTCCTACAATGAGCAGTTCTTC. This translates into CASSEPGASSYNEQFF.

This clonotype was detected a few times. The V and J genes are TRBV24-1 and TRBJ1-1; D is unresolved. V shed 9 bases and J shed 1 base, with 29 bases lying between them. Germline-derived CDR1 and CDR2 are KGHDR and SFDVKD. The CDR3 is made up of 19 amino acids. CDR3 amino acids: CATPFRFLGPQQKNTEAFF. CDR3 nucleotide sequence: TGTGCCACCCCGTTTCGCTTTCTCGGACCCCAGCAGAAGAACACTGAAGCTTTCTTT.

The sample holds a few counts of this clonotype. The chain couples TRBV7-9 to TRBJ2-3; no clear D. V lost 5 bases, J lost 6 bases, and 12 bases lay in between. CDR3 size: 13 residues. Germline-derived CDR1 and CDR2 are SEHNR and FQNEAQ (reference sequence). CDR3 DNA sequence: TGTGCCAGCAGCCAACCCACTCGGGATACGCAGTATTTT. It yields the protein CASSQPTRDTQYF.

The gene calls are TRBV19 and TRBJ2-1; unclear D gene. In germline, CDR1 is LNHDA, CDR2 SQIVND (reference sequence). This CDR3 region has 13 residues. Trimming stripped 2 bases from V and 6 bases from J, with 8 bases between. DNA of the CDR3: TGTGCCAGTAGTATAAGTCTTTCCAATGAGCAGTTCTTC. It yields the protein CASSISLSNEQFF.

This clonotype was detected only a few times. V is TRBV7-3 and J is TRBJ1-2, with D possibly being TRBD1 (6 bases). Trimming took 2 bases from V and 13 from J, leaving 14 bases between them. Germline V CDR1 and CDR2: SGHTA, FQGTGA. The CDR3 covers 12 residues. The CDR3 reads CASSLGDTRPTF. CDR3 coding DNA: TGTGCCAGCAGCTTAGGGGACACCCGTCCCACCTTC.

This clonotype was seen a few times. V gene TRBV7-9 combines with J gene TRBJ2-1; possibly TRBD2 for D (5 bases). Germline V CDR1 and CDR2: SEHNR, FQNEAQ (reference sequence). V gave up 5 bases and J gave up 7 bases, with 9 bases separating them. The CDR3 extends over 12 amino acids. The CDR3 loop is CASSPWENEQFF. The CDR3 coding sequence is TGTGCCAGCAGCCCGTGGGAGAATGAGCAGTTCTTC.